A selection of T cell receptor beta chains follows, all from one sample in a study of blood T cell repertoires in COVID-19. Some clones are missing from TCRdb's copy, which holds only in-frame ones; the method was immunoSEQ multiplex PCR. The sample yields 200,000 or so clones, around nine tenths seen once. The sequenced sample was peripheral blood. These receptors originate from a man aged 45-65 years with COVID-19, enrolled during active disease. CDR3s include the opening cysteine and the closing phenylalanine or tryptophan.

>TRBJ1-2|TRBV10-3
CAISGTGDYGYTF
>TRBJ2-1|TRBV19
CASSMGTNGLGEQFF
>TRBJ2-7|TRBV6-5
CASRATLGQPYEQYF
>TRBJ2-1|TRBV19
CASSLQKGTSRNNEQFF
>TRBJ1-1|TRBV10-3
CAISGQGETEAFF
>TRBJ1-1|TRBV7-2
CASSLRTDQAFF
>TRBJ1-1|TRBV5-4
CASSLNTGGYYTEAFF
>TRBJ1-1|TRBV28
CASSLGGGTTNTEAFF
>TRBJ1-5|TRBV19
CASRGGNQPQHF
>TRBJ2-7|TRBV7-2
CASSSPGTSGGIPYEQYF
>TRBJ2-6|TRBV5-1
CASSSRPGTGDSWPGGGANVLTF
>TRBJ2-3|TRBV5-1
CASSRDSATRDTQYF
>TRBJ2-2|TRBV19
CASSIAGATNTGELFF
>TRBJ1-5|TRBV6-1
CASSEGANNQPQHF
>TRBJ1-1|TRBV18
CASSPWDRGGMNTEAFF
>TRBJ2-7|TRBV4-2
CASSQAVLADSSYEQYF
>TRBJ1-6|TRBV28
CASGSAGVGGSPLHF
>TRBJ2-2|TRBV30
CAWSIQYTGELFF
>TRBJ2-2|TRBV6-2/TRBV6-3
CASSYLTGGPTTGELFF
>TRBJ2-5|TRBV6-5
CASSYMSEGGPGTQYF
>TRBJ2-5|TRBV2
CASREDRGQSETQYF
>TRBJ2-1|TRBV5-1
CASSLVPWTGYNEQFF
>TRBJ1-4|TRBV6-2/TRBV6-3
CASSYSPLATTNEKLFF
>TRBJ1-1|TRBV4-3
CASSQGSGTVEAFF
>TRBJ1-3|TRBV5-6
CASSPSRSGNTIYF
>TRBJ2-5|TRBV30
CAWTSGGETQYF
>TRBJ2-1|TRBV7-2
CASSLATGLTYNEQFF
>TRBJ2-7|TRBV5-6
CASSSGQGYEQYF
>TRBJ1-1|TRBV28
CASSFWVDKNTEAFF
>TRBJ2-2|TRBV28
CASSLGQSTGELFF
>TRBJ2-4|TRBV4-1
CASSPSVQGNIQYF
>TRBJ2-1|TRBV4-2
CASSQEGSGGPYNEQFF
>TRBJ2-1|TRBV18
CASSPPSVGGSYNEQFF
>TRBJ2-2|TRBV6-5
CASRPLAGGTGELFF
>TRBJ1-6|TRBV14
CASSQLFGSPLHF
>TRBJ2-5|TRBV29-1
CSVRRQGAGETQYF
>TRBJ1-5|TRBV24-1
CATSVGDSPHQPQHF
>TRBJ2-1|TRBV7-8
CASSLGLAGGPHDEQFF
>TRBJ2-5|TRBV10-3
CAISPREGSGETQYF
>TRBJ1-1|TRBV7-9
CASSLQGAMATEAFF
>TRBJ2-3|TRBV11-3
CASSSGTRNTDTQYF
>TRBJ2-4|TRBV19
CASSPEDRGISLWSQNIQYF